This T cell receptor beta chain was recovered during a study of lymphopenia after photon versus proton radiotherapy. Trimming cost V 5 bases and J 14 bases, with 13 bases left between them. This CDR3 comprises 12 residues. Per germline, CDR1 SGHAT and CDR2 FQDESV (reference sequence). Sequenced by immunoSEQ multiplex PCR; TCRdb stores in-frame clones only, minus some. The sample shows approximately 30,000 clones, roughly four fifths of them seen only once. A few counts support this clone. This receptor was obtained from a man aged 50 to 60 with gastric cancer. This chain links TRBV11-1 with TRBJ1-6, with D perhaps matching TRBD1 (5 bases). The sequenced sample was peripheral blood, obtained from a patient treated with photon-based radiotherapy. CDR3 in amino acids: CASSPTGYTLHF. CDR3 nucleotides: TGTGCCAGCAGCCCAACAGGTTACACCCTCCACTTT.